Listed below are T cell receptor beta chains from one sample, sequenced in a study of Ad26.COV2.S vaccination and SARS-CoV-2 variants. TCRdb keeps only in-frame clones here, not all; method: immunoSEQ multiplex PCR. The sample lists 300,000 to 350,000 clones, 88% occurring once. Sequences were derived from peripheral blood, sampled in a trial of Ad26.COV2.S vaccine versus placebo. Receptors were obtained from a person aged 18-65 years who received the Ad26.COV2.S COVID-19 vaccine or a placebo. The CDR3 runs from the conserved cysteine through the conserved F or W. A D gene is named only where the DNA matches it firmly. Clone size, where shown, is once, few, many, or a class for clones that have expanded.

D gene	J gene	clone size	V gene	CDR3 protein	CDR3 DNA
-	TRBJ2-2	-	TRBV2	CASSSLVNTGELFF	TGTGCCAGCAGCAGCCTTGTGAACACCGGGGAGCTGTTTTTT
-	TRBJ1-5	-	TRBV9	CASSVGGMNQPQHF	TGTGCCAGCAGCGTAGGAGGGATGAATCAGCCCCAGCATTTT
-	TRBJ1-5	-	TRBV4-2	CASSQGWQDNQPQHF	TGTGCCAGCAGCCAAGGGTGGCAGGATAATCAGCCCCAGCATTTT
-	TRBJ1-2	-	TRBV30	CAWSGNTQGFGGYTF	TGTGCCTGGAGTGGGAATACGCAGGGGTTCGGTGGCTACACCTTC
-	TRBJ1-4	-	TRBV5-6	CASTNTGYDEKLFF	TGTGCCAGCACCAATACAGGGTACGATGAAAAACTGTTTTTT
-	TRBJ2-2	few	TRBV9	CASSVGSDPTGELFF	TGTGCCAGCAGCGTAGGCTCGGATCCCACCGGGGAGCTGTTTTTT
-	TRBJ2-1	-	TRBV19	CASSLGSPQFF	TGTGCCAGTAGCCTCGGGAGTCCGCAGTTCTTC
-	TRBJ2-5	-	TRBV6-5	CASEEVLETQYF	TGTGCCAGCGAAGAGGTCCTAGAGACCCAGTACTTC
-	TRBJ1-2	once	TRBV19	CASRGGPYGYTF	TGTGCCAGTAGGGGGGGACCCTATGGCTACACCTTC
-	TRBJ2-7	-	TRBV3-1/TRBV3-2	CASSPPRRGVSSYEQYF	TGTGCCAGCAGCCCGCCACGCAGGGGGGTCAGCTCCTACGAGCAGTACTTC
TRBD1	TRBJ1-4	-	TRBV28	CASGRDRGREKLFF	TGTGCCAGCGGAAGGGACAGGGGGCGTGAAAAACTGTTTTTT
-	TRBJ2-7	once	TRBV18	CASSLTDRTYEQYF	TGTGCCAGCTCACTAACTGACAGGACCTACGAGCAGTACTTC
TRBD1	TRBJ1-5	once	TRBV27	CASRTGQTNQPQHF	TGTGCCAGCAGAACGGGACAGACCAATCAGCCCCAGCATTTT
TRBD1	TRBJ2-4	-	TRBV6-5	CASNYGQGGKNIQYF	TGTGCCAGCAATTACGGACAGGGCGGGAAAAACATTCAGTACTTC
-	TRBJ2-5	-	TRBV5-4	CASSLEEAETQYF	TGTGCCAGCAGCTTGGAGGAGGCAGAGACCCAGTACTTC
TRBD2	TRBJ2-1	-	TRBV5-4	CASSLKRLAGGLLDEQFF	TGTGCCAGCAGCCTGAAAAGACTAGCGGGAGGGCTCTTGGATGAGCAGTTCTTC
-	TRBJ1-2	-	TRBV6-5	CASSFDIGYGYTF	TGTGCCAGTTCCTTTGATATTGGGTATGGCTACACCTTC
TRBD2	TRBJ2-5	-	TRBV6-2/TRBV6-3	CASSYVGTRGETQYF	TGTGCCAGCAGTTACGTCGGGACTAGGGGGGAGACCCAGTACTTC
-	TRBJ2-6	-	TRBV18	CASSPLPMAGANVLTF	TGTGCCAGCTCACCGCTACCCATGGCTGGGGCCAACGTCCTGACTTTC
-	TRBJ2-7	-	TRBV4-3	CASSQGPGAHYEQYF	TGCGCCAGCAGCCAAGGGCCCGGGGCCCACTACGAGCAGTACTTC
-	TRBJ1-1	-	TRBV5-1	CASSISPGQPNTEAFF	TGCGCCAGCAGCATTTCCCCTGGACAGCCGAACACTGAAGCTTTCTTT
-	TRBJ2-1	-	TRBV24-1	CATSDSRARSYNEQFF	TGTGCCACCAGTGATTCTCGAGCGAGATCCTACAATGAGCAGTTCTTC
-	TRBJ1-6	-	TRBV4-1	CASSQGSPLHF	TGCGCCAGCAGCCAGGGTTCACCCCTCCACTTT
-	TRBJ2-1	-	TRBV9	CASSIRTLGDEQFF	TGTGCCAGCAGCATACGGACTCTGGGCGATGAGCAGTTCTTC